A single sample is the source of the 31 T cell receptor beta chains below, sequenced in a study of shared clonotypes between healthy human individuals. Produced via immunoSEQ multiplex PCR; TCRdb's table is partial and in-frame only. In the table there are about 2.4 million clones, roughly 92% of which are singletons. The sample consisted of naive CD4+ T cells sorted from blood. This sample's subset: CD45RA+ positively selected. These receptors came from a man between 18 and 29 years old in good health.

CDR3 protein: CAFWGGLTNEKLFF. DNA for the CDR3: TGTGCCTTCTGGGGGGGCTTGACTAATGAAAAACTGTTTTTT. The genes are TRBV30 and TRBJ1-4, with D possibly being TRBD1 (6 bases). The CDR3 is 14 residues long. In germline, CDR1 is GTSNPN, CDR2 SVGIG (reference sequence). V dropped 7 bases and J dropped 2 bases, with 14 bases sitting between them.

The count of this clone is one. This rearrangement joins TRBV9 to TRBJ1-5; 8 bases line up with TRBD1. The CDR3 contains 14 residues. Germline V lookup: CDR1 SGDLS, CDR2 YYNGEE. V lost 3 bases, J lost 5 bases, and 4 bases stayed unmatched. In nucleotides, the CDR3 is TGTGCCAGCAGCGCGGGGGACAGGTATCAGCCCCAGCATTTT. Translation: CASSAGDRYQPQHF.

The V gene is TRBV30, the J gene TRBJ2-3; 10 bases agree with TRBD2. V lost 0 bases and J lost 3; bases outside the gene matches: 6. Germline-derived CDR1 and CDR2 are GTSNPN and SVGIG (reference sequence). The CDR3 length is 16 residues. The CDR3 here is CAWSVGLAGETDTQYF. In DNA, the CDR3 is TGTGCCTGGAGTGTAGGCCTAGCGGGAGAAACAGATACGCAGTATTTT.

For this clone: This same CDR3 is encoded by further DNA sequences in the sample. The chain recombines TRBV10-2 with TRBJ2-7; D is undetermined. Per the germline V gene, CDR1 is WSHSY and CDR2 is SAAADI. The V end lost 1 base, the J end lost 6 bases, and 4 bases lay between the germline ends. The CDR3 is 11 amino acids. CDR3 sequence: CASSELGEQYF. Here the CDR3 DNA reads TGCGCCAGCAGTGAGTTGGGCGAGCAGTACTTC.

This clone was seen only once. The same CDR3 arises from other DNA sequences in this sample as well. The CDR3 is CASSSGTSAYNEQFF. CDR3 DNA: TGCGCCAGCAGCTCTGGGACTAGCGCCTACAATGAGCAGTTCTTC. The chain has TRBV5-1 and TRBJ2-1; 10 bases are shared with TRBD2. Germline V gene lookup returns CDR1 SGHRS and CDR2 YFSETQ. The ends lost 3 bases at V and 2 bases at J; junction bases unmatched: 2. This CDR3 is 15 amino acids long.

This clone was recorded once. V usage is TRBV12-1 and J usage is TRBJ2-7; the table's D call TRBD2 went unverified against the DNA. TRBV12-1 is termed a pseudogene. CDR3 size: 19 residues. This CDR3 is CASSFQPGTSGASSYEQYF. DNA for the CDR3: TGTGCCAGCAGCTTCCAGCCCGGGACTAGCGGGGCGAGCTCCTACGAGCAGTACTTC.

The rearrangement uses TRBV7-9 and TRBJ1-2; D may be TRBD1 (6 bases). Trimming stripped 3 bases from V and 4 bases from J, with 12 bases between. The germline gives CDR1 SEHNR, CDR2 FQNEAQ (reference sequence). This CDR3 has 14 amino acids. The CDR3 region has the DNA TGTGCCAGCAGCTTCACAGGGATCAGCTATGGCTACACCTTC. It is translated as CASSFTGISYGYTF.

The V call is TRBV25-1, the J call TRBJ2-1; weak D call: TRBD1 (6 bases). Germline V gene lookup returns CDR1 MGHDK and CDR2 SYGVNS. The CDR3 sequence is 16 residues long. Trimming removed 0 bases from V and 7 bases from J, with 16 bases in between. CDR3 sequence reads: CASSEYATGSWNEQFF. The CDR3, as DNA: TGTGCCAGCAGTGAATATGCGACAGGATCTTGGAATGAGCAGTTCTTC.

Comment on this clone: Within the sample, other DNA sequences also encode this same CDR3. This chain links TRBV28 with TRBJ1-5; unclear D gene. The V end lost 4 bases, the J end lost 1 base, and 5 bases lay between the germline ends. Germline lookup yields CDR1 MDHEN and CDR2 SYDVKM. CDR3 length: 13 amino acids. The CDR3: CASSWSSNQPQHF. The CDR3 bases are TGTGCCAGCAGTTGGTCAAGCAATCAGCCCCAGCATTTT.

This chain uses TRBV10-2 with TRBJ2-3; 9 bases match TRBD2. Germline lookup yields CDR1 WSHSY and CDR2 SAAADI. Losses at the gene ends were 5 bases for V and 5 bases for J; bases not matched to a gene: 5. This CDR3 comprises 14 residues. CDR3 sequence (DNA): TGCGCCAGCAGTCTTCTAGCGGGAAGAGATACGCAGTATTTT. Its translation is CASSLLAGRDTQYF.

Comments on this clone: Other DNA sequences from this sample encode an identical CDR3 as well. The gene calls are TRBV29-1 and TRBJ2-3, with D perhaps TRBD2 (6 bases). The ends were cut back, 3 bases at V and 1 base at J, with 8 bases in the middle. The CDR3 is 13 residues long. Germline V lookup: CDR1 SQVTM, CDR2 ANQGSEA. CDR3: CSVEPGGTDTQYF. The CDR3 coding sequence is TGCAGCGTTGAGCCGGGAGGCACAGATACGCAGTATTTT.

The J gene is TRBJ2-7, the V gene TRBV5-1; D gene uncertain. This CDR3 is built from 15 residues. Per germline, CDR1 SGHRS and CDR2 YFSETQ. V dropped 0 bases and J dropped 0 bases, with 10 bases sitting between them. The DNA of the CDR3 is TGCGCCAGCAGCTTGGGTCTCGGAAGCTCCTACGAGCAGTACTTC. It encodes CASSLGLGSSYEQYF.

Here the CDR3 reads CASSLNRISNYGYTF. Here the CDR3 DNA reads TGTGCCAGCAGCTTAAACAGAATTTCTAACTATGGCTACACCTTC. The chain combines TRBV28 with TRBJ1-2; D uncertain. The CDR3 consists of 15 residues. V lost 6 bases and J lost 0, with 14 bases in between. Germline V gene sequence: CDR1 MDHEN, CDR2 SYDVKM.

The chain has TRBV27 and TRBJ2-7; tentatively, D is TRBD1 (5 bases). This CDR3 spans 15 amino acids. The germline gives CDR1 MNHEY, CDR2 SMNVEV (reference sequence). V lost 2 bases and J 5 bases, leaving 16 bases between the germline ends. CDR3 sequence reads: CASSLEGAIRNEQYF. In nucleotides, the CDR3 is TGTGCCAGCAGTTTAGAAGGGGCTATACGCAACGAGCAGTACTTC.

The CDR3 DNA follows: TGTGCCAGCACACGAGACACCTTCTACGAGCAGTACTTC. Its translation: CASTRDTFYEQYF. The chain combines TRBV5-8 with TRBJ2-7; D unclear. The germline gives CDR1 SGHTS, CDR2 YDEGEE. With 6 bases removed from V and 3 bases from J, the gap between germline ends came to 13 bases. The CDR3 is 13 residues long.

As concerns this clone: The identical CDR3 is also encoded by other nucleotide sequences in the sample. This sequence joins TRBV30 and TRBJ2-3; D could derive from TRBD1 or TRBD2 (5 bases each). The CDR3 extends over 13 amino acids. The germline V gene has CDR1 GTSNPN and CDR2 SVGIG (reference sequence). The ends were cut back, 0 bases at V and 5 bases at J, with 9 bases in the middle. CDR3 in amino acids: CAWSVGAGDTQYF. The DNA for the CDR3 is TGTGCCTGGAGTGTCGGGGCCGGAGATACGCAGTATTTT.

The rearrangement joins TRBV5-1 to TRBJ2-6; perhaps TRBD1 as D (6 bases). The CDR3 is 17 residues long. V dropped 2 bases and J dropped 0 bases, with 12 bases sitting between them. CDR1 and CDR2 from the germline V gene are SGHRS and YFSETQ. CDR3 amino acids: CASSFPDRPSGANVLTF. The CDR3 nucleotides read TGCGCCAGCAGCTTCCCAGACAGGCCCTCTGGGGCCAACGTCCTGACTTTC. Drawing the rest from reference TRBV5-1 and TRBJ2-6, the complete variable domain is KAGVTQTPRYLIKTRGQQVTLSCSPISGHRSVSWYQQTPGQGLQFLFEYFSETQRNKGNFPGRFSGRQFSNSRSEMNVSTLELGDSALYLCASSFPDRPSGANVLTFGAGSRLTVL.

V is TRBV7-9 and J is TRBJ2-5; D unclear. The CDR3 sequence is 16 residues long. CDR1 and CDR2 (germline): SEHNR, FQNEAQ (reference sequence). Trimming removed 5 bases at V and 0 bases at J, with 16 bases between. CDR3 in DNA: TGTGCCAGCAGCCAAAGGTCTGGCCGGTACCAAGAGACCCAGTACTTC. The encoded protein is CASSQRSGRYQETQYF.

V gene TRBV5-4 combines with J gene TRBJ2-4; 11 nucleotides align to TRBD1. Germline assignment: CDR1 SGHNT and CDR2 YYREEE (reference sequence). V was clipped by 3 bases and J by 4 bases; unmatched bases: 3. The CDR3 sequence is 15 residues long. Written as DNA, the CDR3 is TGTGCCAGCAGCTCGGGACAGGGGGATAAAAACATTCAGTACTTC. Translated, it gives CASSSGQGDKNIQYF.

This clone was picked up a small number of times. The chain is built from TRBV5-5 and TRBJ1-1, with 7 bases matching TRBD1. V lost 3 bases and J lost 5; bases outside the gene matches: 7. This CDR3 region has 14 residues. The germline CDR1 and CDR2 sequences are SGHKS and YYEKEE (reference sequence). The CDR3, as DNA: TGTGCCAGCAGCTGGGCAGGGGGGATGACTGAAGCTTTCTTT. Translated: CASSWAGGMTEAFF. Complete variable domain (other parts from reference TRBV5-5 and TRBJ1-1): DAGVTQSPTHLIKTRGQQVTLRCSPISGHKSVSWYQQVLGQGPQFIFQYYEKEERGRGNFPDRFSARQFPNYSSELNVNALLLGDSALYLCASSWAGGMTEAFFGQGTRLTVV.

The rearrangement joins TRBV5-4 to TRBJ2-3, with 7 bases identical to TRBD2. Germline V gene lookup returns CDR1 SGHNT and CDR2 YYREEE (reference sequence). Trimming cost V 4 bases and J 3 bases; bases outside gene matches: 11. The CDR3 length is 16 residues. Here the CDR3 reads CASSRPGGQGTDTQYF. The CDR3, as DNA: TGTGCCAGCAGCCGGCCGGGGGGTCAAGGGACAGATACGCAGTATTTT.

Comments on this clone: Additional DNA sequences in this sample encode the identical CDR3. CDR3: CASSLSGSSYNEQFF. In DNA, the CDR3 is TGTGCCAGCAGCTTAAGCGGGAGCTCCTACAATGAGCAGTTCTTC. The chain links TRBV7-2 to TRBJ2-1; 8 nucleotides line up with TRBD2. The V gene end was trimmed by 2 bases and the J gene end by 0 bases; junction bases not matched to a gene: 0. The CDR3 is 15 amino acids. Germline CDR1 is SGHTA and CDR2 is FQGNSA. Using reference TRBV7-2 and TRBJ2-1 for the parts outside the CDR3, the full variable domain is GAGVSQSPSNKVTEKGKDVELRCDPISGHTALYWYRQSLGQGLEFLIYFQGNSAPDKSGLPSDRFSAERTGGSVSTLTIQRTQQEDSAVYLCASSLSGSSYNEQFFGPGTRLTVL.

The chain joins TRBV7-2 to TRBJ2-1; TRBD2 agrees at 11 bases. Looked up from germline, CDR1 is SGHTA and CDR2 is FQGNSA. This CDR3 contains 16 residues. V lost 3 bases to trimming and J lost 7 bases; unmatched junction nucleotides: 8. The CDR3 loop is CASSFRGTSGSNEQFF. DNA of the CDR3: TGTGCCAGCAGCTTCCGCGGGACTAGCGGAAGTAATGAGCAGTTCTTC.

The count of this clone is one. This rearrangement joins TRBV11-2 to TRBJ1-5, with D hard to call. The CDR3 totals 14 residues. The germline V gene has CDR1 SGHAT and CDR2 FQNNGV. V shed 0 bases and J shed 9 bases, with 12 bases lying between them. In DNA form, the CDR3 reads TGTGCCAGCAGCTTAGATTTACAATCTAGGCCCCAGCATTTT. Its protein is CASSLDLQSRPQHF.

The chain carries TRBV7-3 and TRBJ2-3; a possible D gene is TRBD1 (6 bases). Germline loops: CDR1 SGHTA, CDR2 FQGTGA. Trimming took 3 bases from V and 3 from J, leaving 16 bases between them. The CDR3 is 16 amino acids. In nucleotides, the CDR3 is TGTGCCAGCAGCTTGACTATTGATACAGGGACAGATACGCAGTATTTT. Translation gives CASSLTIDTGTDTQYF.

Here the CDR3 reads CASSWTGPGNTIYF. CDR3 DNA: TGTGCCAGCAGCTGGACAGGGCCTGGAAACACCATATATTTT. The rearrangement joins TRBV28 to TRBJ1-3; 8 bases align to TRBD1. CDR3 length equals 14 residues. The germline gives CDR1 MDHEN, CDR2 SYDVKM. After removal of 6 bases from V and 2 bases from J, the junction contained 3 bases not matched to a gene.

In the case of this clone: Other DNA sequences in the sample encode the same CDR3. The rearrangement links TRBV11-2 to TRBJ2-1; D is unresolved. Germline loops: CDR1 SGHAT, CDR2 FQNNGV. This CDR3 comprises 15 residues. V was clipped by 0 bases and J by 1 base, with 7 bases between them. The CDR3 region is CASSLDRGSYNEQFF. As DNA, the CDR3 is TGTGCCAGCAGCTTAGATCGTGGGTCCTACAATGAGCAGTTCTTC.

The chain recombines TRBV6-4 with TRBJ1-6, with 12 bases that match TRBD1. The CDR3 totals 16 residues. Germline V gene lookup returns CDR1 MRHNA and CDR2 SNTAGT. The V and J ends lost 2 bases and 7 bases, in that order; junction bases with no gene match: 3. This CDR3 reads CASSDTGQGANSPLHF. For the CDR3, the DNA is TGTGCCAGCAGTGACACGGGACAGGGGGCAAATTCACCCCTCCACTTT.

V and J are TRBV15 and TRBJ2-5, with 7 bases identical to TRBD1. Gene TRBJ2-7 matches the end of the DNA better, so the J call may be wrong. This CDR3 is 14 amino acids long. The germline gives CDR1 LNHNV, CDR2 YYDKDF (reference sequence). CDR3 nucleotide sequence: TGTGCCACCAGCATTCCGGGACAGCCCTACGAGCAGTACTTC. This encodes CATSIPGQPYEQYF.

This sequence joins TRBV5-5 and TRBJ2-7; 11 bases align to TRBD1. CDR1 is SGHKS and CDR2 is YYEKEE in the germline V gene (reference sequence). This CDR3 region has 14 residues. Trimming took 4 bases from V and 3 from J; bases not matched to a gene: 3. CDR3 in amino acids: CASSKGQGVYEQYF. CDR3 nucleotides: TGTGCCAGCAGCAAGGGACAGGGGGTCTACGAGCAGTACTTC.

This clone came up once. V gene TRBV29-1 combines with J gene TRBJ1-4; TRBD1 matches 8 bases. Germline V CDR1 and CDR2: SQVTM, ANQGSEA. This CDR3 has 14 amino acids. V gave up 6 bases and J gave up 8 bases; unmatched junction bases: 11. The CDR3 nucleotides read TGCAGCGTCACCCGGGACAGGACAGGGGAAAAACTGTTTTTT. Its translation: CSVTRDRTGEKLFF.